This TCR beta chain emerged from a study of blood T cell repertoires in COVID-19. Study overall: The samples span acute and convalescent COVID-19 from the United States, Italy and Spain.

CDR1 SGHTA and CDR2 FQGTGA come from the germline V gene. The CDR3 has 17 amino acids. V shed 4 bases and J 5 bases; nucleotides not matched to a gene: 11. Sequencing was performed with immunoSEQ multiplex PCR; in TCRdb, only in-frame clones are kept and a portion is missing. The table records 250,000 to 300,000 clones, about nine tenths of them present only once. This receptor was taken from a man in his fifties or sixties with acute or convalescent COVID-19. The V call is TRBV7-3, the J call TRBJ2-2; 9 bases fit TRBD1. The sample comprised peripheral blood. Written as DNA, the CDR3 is TGTGCCAGCAGCTCACAACCGACAGGGGGGAAAACCGGGGAGCTGTTTTTT. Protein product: CASSSQPTGGKTGELFF.